These T cell receptor beta chains were read from a single sample in a study of CD8 T cells in Susac syndrome. MiXCR, applied by TCRdb to the immunoSEQ multiplex PCR reads, yields one record per CDR3 protein. The sample includes more than 150,000 distinct CDR3 sequences, 85% to 95% of them seen just once. Sequencing input: CD4+ T cells from PBMCs. The origin of the receptors is a human donor with Susac syndrome. The CDR3 runs from the conserved cysteine through the conserved F or W. Each record gives: CDR3 protein, CDR3 DNA, J gene, clone size, D gene, V gene. D genes are given only for firm matches. Clone sizes are given selectively: once, few, many, or a class where the clone is expanded.

CSVYPAPGRPYGYTF	TGCAGCGTTTACCCCGCTCCAGGGCGCCCCTATGGCTACACCTTC	TRBJ1-2	.	.	TRBV29-1
CSAGRSGTGYAVQFF	TGCAGTGCTGGGCGGTCCGGGACCGGGTACGCAGTGCAGTTCTTC	TRBJ2-1	.	.	TRBV20-1
CASSLAGLGEKLFF	TGTGCCAGCAGCTTAGCGGGACTGGGTGAAAAACTGTTTTTT	TRBJ1-4	.	.	TRBV7-2
CSAERGGPGELFF	TGCAGTGCTGAACGGGGGGGTCCCGGGGAGCTGTTTTTT	TRBJ2-2	.	TRBD2	TRBV20-1
CASSRPRGGSSYEQYF	TGTGCCAGCAGCCGTCCACGCGGGGGCAGCTCCTACGAGCAGTACTTC	TRBJ2-7	.	.	TRBV14
CASSQEVGPANYGYTF	TGTGCCAGCAGCCAAGAGGTGGGCCCTGCTAACTATGGCTACACCTTC	TRBJ1-2	.	.	TRBV4-2
CASSLNVATGELFF	TGTGCCAGCAGCTTAAATGTGGCCACCGGGGAGCTGTTTTTT	TRBJ2-2	.	.	TRBV7-7
CATSDSVDTQYF	TGTGCCACCAGTGATTCGGTAGATACGCAGTATTTT	TRBJ2-3	.	.	TRBV24-1
CSAKGTEAFF	TGCAGTGCCAAAGGAACTGAAGCTTTCTTT	TRBJ1-1	.	.	TRBV20-1
CASSLGTGQDEQYF	TGTGCCAGCAGCTTAGGTACCGGACAGGACGAGCAGTACTTC	TRBJ2-7	.	TRBD1	TRBV7-9
CASHSGRGETQYF	TGTGCCAGCCACTCCGGGCGCGGAGAGACCCAGTACTTC	TRBJ2-5	.	.	TRBV2
CASRAGGARDEQFF	TGTGCCAGCAGAGCTGGGGGGGCCCGGGATGAGCAGTTCTTC	TRBJ2-1	.	.	TRBV9
CASSPVRGEQYF	TGTGCCAGCAGCCCCGTCCGAGGCGAGCAGTACTTC	TRBJ2-7	once	.	TRBV7-2
CASSSGYGGPVFF	TGTGCCAGCAGCTCGGGTTACGGGGGGCCAGTATTCTTC	TRBJ2-1	.	.	TRBV11-1
CSVGTGGEAFF	TGCAGCGTGGGAACAGGGGGGGAAGCTTTCTTT	TRBJ1-1	.	TRBD1	TRBV29-1
CASRSRLKAGELFF	TGTGCCAGCAGAAGTAGGCTAAAGGCCGGGGAGCTGTTTTTT	TRBJ2-2	.	.	TRBV11-1
CASSPVTGPVPQHF	TGTGCCAGCAGTCCGGTGACAGGTCCTGTGCCCCAGCATTTT	TRBJ1-5	.	.	TRBV27
CASSERRDYGYTF	TGTGCCAGCAGTGAACGCCGGGACTATGGCTACACCTTC	TRBJ1-2	.	.	TRBV2
CASSSSGGAQVTQYF	TGTGCCAGCTCGTCTAGCGGGGGGGCCCAAGTGACCCAGTACTTC	TRBJ2-5	.	TRBD2	TRBV18
CASSYTGIGVVEQFF	TGTGCCAGCAGTTATACCGGGATAGGGGTGGTGGAGCAGTTCTTC	TRBJ2-1	.	.	TRBV6-5
CASSPTSGVSDTQYF	TGTGCCAGCAGCCCGACTAGCGGGGTATCAGATACGCAGTATTTT	TRBJ2-3	.	TRBD2	TRBV5-4
CASSQAGQRTSGANVLTF	TGTGCCAGCAGTCAAGCGGGACAGAGGACCTCTGGGGCCAACGTCCTGACTTTC	TRBJ2-6	.	.	TRBV3-1
CSARSGGPWETQYF	TGCAGTGCTAGGTCCGGGGGGCCGTGGGAGACCCAGTACTTC	TRBJ2-5	.	.	TRBV20-1
CSVGGGQGNTIYF	TGCAGCGTTGGGGGAGGCCAAGGAAACACCATATATTTT	TRBJ1-3	.	.	TRBV29-1
CSVEDPDRGDQPQHF	TGCAGCGTTGAAGATCCGGACAGGGGCGATCAGCCCCAGCATTTT	TRBJ1-5	.	TRBD1	TRBV29-1
CASSLLGQRQETQYF	TGCGCCAGCAGCCTCCTGGGACAGCGCCAAGAGACCCAGTACTTC	TRBJ2-5	.	TRBD1	TRBV5-1
CASSHTSGGAYEQYF	TGCGCCAGCAGCCACACAAGCGGGGGTGCCTACGAGCAGTACTTC	TRBJ2-7	.	TRBD2	TRBV4-1
CSAGTGPTEAFF	TGCAGCGCCGGAACAGGGCCCACTGAAGCTTTCTTT	TRBJ1-1	.	.	TRBV29-1
CASSEKGPPSYEQYF	TGTGCCAGCAGTGAGAAGGGGCCCCCATCCTACGAGCAGTACTTC	TRBJ2-7	once	.	TRBV2
CSARMGGKTDGYTF	TGCAGTGCTAGAATGGGGGGGAAAACCGATGGCTACACCTTC	TRBJ1-2	.	.	TRBV20-1
CASTPNPGKSYEQYF	TGTGCCAGCACCCCCAACCCTGGAAAATCCTACGAGCAGTACTTC	TRBJ2-7	.	.	TRBV25-1
CASSQRGGSGVGYNEQFF	TGTGCCAGCAGCCAAAGGGGTGGTAGCGGGGTAGGGTACAATGAGCAGTTCTTC	TRBJ2-1	.	TRBD2	TRBV4-2
CASSPRTGGGSPLHF	TGTGCCAGCAGCCCAAGGACAGGGGGCGGATCACCCCTCCACTTT	TRBJ1-6	.	TRBD1	TRBV9
CASSLAPNSGNTIYF	TGTGCCAGCAGCTTAGCACCGAACTCTGGAAACACCATATATTTT	TRBJ1-3	.	.	TRBV7-6
CSAIGSSYEQYF	TGCAGTGCTATCGGGAGCTCCTACGAGCAGTACTTC	TRBJ2-7	.	.	TRBV20-1
CASSWTRGEQYF	TGTGCCAGCAGCTGGACCCGGGGCGAGCAGTACTTC	TRBJ2-7	.	.	TRBV11-2
CASSQGLAGDEQYF	TGTGCCAGCAGCCAAGGACTAGCGGGGGACGAGCAGTACTTC	TRBJ2-7	.	TRBD2	TRBV4-2
CASSRSTTTDTQYF	TGTGCCAGCTCACGTTCTACGACCACAGATACGCAGTATTTT	TRBJ2-3	.	.	TRBV18
CASSAVGFNSPLHF	TGTGCCAGCAGCGCGGTAGGATTCAATTCACCCCTCCACTTT	TRBJ1-6	.	.	TRBV13